This T cell receptor (beta chain) was captured in a study of neurological immune-mediated disorders. This clonotype was observed many times. Its antigen is not identified. The team produced cDNA through 5'RACE using 10-nucleotide random UMIs. Each CDR3 protein is one row after TCRdb ran MiXCR on the 5' RACE reads. The sample lists fewer than 40,000 distinct CDR3 sequences; approximately 4.5% were seen once. Study-wide results and limits: HTLV-1-associated myelopathy ranked highest for TCR clonal expansion and multiple sclerosis lowest, beneath healthy controls.

The V segment lost 5 bases and the J segment 8 bases; nucleotides outside the gene matches: 5. CDR3 length: 12 residues. Germline assignment: CDR1 DFQATT and CDR2 SNEGSKA (reference sequence). This rearrangement joins TRBV20-1 to TRBJ1-4; 7 positions agree with TRBD1. The clonotype originates from a man aged 18 to 30 in good health. The sample taken for sequencing was PBMCs. CDR3 bases: TGCAGTGCTGGGTTGACAGGGGAAAAACTGTTTTTT. It codes for CSAGLTGEKLFF.